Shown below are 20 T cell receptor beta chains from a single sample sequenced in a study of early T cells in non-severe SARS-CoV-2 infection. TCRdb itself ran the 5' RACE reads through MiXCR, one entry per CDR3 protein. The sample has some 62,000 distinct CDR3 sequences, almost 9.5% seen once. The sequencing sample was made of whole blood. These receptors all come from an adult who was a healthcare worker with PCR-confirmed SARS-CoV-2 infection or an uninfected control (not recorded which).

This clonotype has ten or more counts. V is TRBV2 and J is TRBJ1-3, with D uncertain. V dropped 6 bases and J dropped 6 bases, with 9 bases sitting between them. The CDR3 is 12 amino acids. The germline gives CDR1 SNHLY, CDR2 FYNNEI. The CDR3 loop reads CASRGIENTIYF. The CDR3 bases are TGTGCCAGCAGGGGAATTGAAAACACCATATATTTT. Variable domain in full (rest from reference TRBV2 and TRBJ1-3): EPEVTQTPSHQVTQMGQEVILRCVPISNHLYFYWYRQILGQKVEFLVSFYNNEISEKSEIFDDQFSVERPDGSNFTLKIRSTKLEDSAMYFCASRGIENTIYFGEGSWLTVV.

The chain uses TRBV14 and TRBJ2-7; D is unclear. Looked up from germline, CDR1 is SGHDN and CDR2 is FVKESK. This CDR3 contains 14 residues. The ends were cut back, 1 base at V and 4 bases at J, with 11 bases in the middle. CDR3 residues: CASSQGAGVYEQYV. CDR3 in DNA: TGTGCCAGCAGCCAAGGTGCAGGCGTTTACGAGCAGTACGTC.

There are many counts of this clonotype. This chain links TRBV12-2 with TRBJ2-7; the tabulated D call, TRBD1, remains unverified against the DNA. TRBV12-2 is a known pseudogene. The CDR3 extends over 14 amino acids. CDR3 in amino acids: CASPTGTDSYEQYV. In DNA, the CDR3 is TGTGCAAGTCCGACGGGGACAGACTCCTACGAGCAGTACGTC.

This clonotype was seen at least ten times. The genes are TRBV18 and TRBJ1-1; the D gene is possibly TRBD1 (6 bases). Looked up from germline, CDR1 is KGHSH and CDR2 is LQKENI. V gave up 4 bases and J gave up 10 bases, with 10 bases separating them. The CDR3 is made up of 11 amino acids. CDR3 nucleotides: TGTGCCAGCTCACAGGACAGCCGAGCTTTCTTT. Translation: CASSQDSRAFF.

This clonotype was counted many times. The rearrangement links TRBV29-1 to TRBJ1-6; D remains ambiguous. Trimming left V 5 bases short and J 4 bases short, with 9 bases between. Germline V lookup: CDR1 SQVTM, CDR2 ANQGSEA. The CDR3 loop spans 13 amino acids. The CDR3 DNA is TGCAGCGTTCGCAAAGGGTATAATTCACCCCTCCACTTT. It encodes CSVRKGYNSPLHF.

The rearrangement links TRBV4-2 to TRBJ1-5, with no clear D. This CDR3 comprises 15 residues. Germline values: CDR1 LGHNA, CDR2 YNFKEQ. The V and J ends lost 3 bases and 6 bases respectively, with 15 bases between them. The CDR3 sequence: CASSHRWTGGQPQHF. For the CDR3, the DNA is TGTGCCAGCAGCCACAGATGGACCGGCGGTCAGCCCCAGCATTTT.

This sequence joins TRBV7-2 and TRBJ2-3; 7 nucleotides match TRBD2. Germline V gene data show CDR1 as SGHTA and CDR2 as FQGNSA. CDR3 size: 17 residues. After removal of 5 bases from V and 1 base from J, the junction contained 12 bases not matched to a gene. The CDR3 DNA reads TGTGCCAGCAGCACTCGGTCCCGTCGGGGGGGCACAGATACGCAGTATTTT. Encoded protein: CASSTRSRRGGTDTQYF. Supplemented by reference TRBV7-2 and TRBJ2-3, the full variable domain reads GAGVSQSPSNKVTEKGKDVELRCDPISGHTALYWYRQSLGQGLEFLIYFQGNSAPDKSGLPSDRFSAERTGGSVSTLTIQRTQQEDSAVYLCASSTRSRRGGTDTQYFGPGTRLTVL.

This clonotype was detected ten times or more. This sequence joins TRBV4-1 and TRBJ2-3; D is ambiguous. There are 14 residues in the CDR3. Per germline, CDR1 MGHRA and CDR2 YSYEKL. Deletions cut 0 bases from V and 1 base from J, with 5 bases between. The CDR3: CASSQDEGTDTQYF. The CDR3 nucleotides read TGCGCCAGCAGCCAAGATGAGGGCACAGATACGCAGTATTTT.

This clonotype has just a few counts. In nucleotides, the CDR3 is TGTGCCAGCAGCGAACACAGGGGGCCTTCGTTTTTT. Protein: CASSEHRGPSFF. The gene calls are TRBV7-2 and TRBJ2-2; TRBD1 agrees at 9 bases. Germline V lookup: CDR1 SGHTA, CDR2 FQGNSA. CDR3 size: 12 residues. The V gene end was trimmed by 5 bases and the J gene end by 16 bases; junction bases not matched to a gene: 8.

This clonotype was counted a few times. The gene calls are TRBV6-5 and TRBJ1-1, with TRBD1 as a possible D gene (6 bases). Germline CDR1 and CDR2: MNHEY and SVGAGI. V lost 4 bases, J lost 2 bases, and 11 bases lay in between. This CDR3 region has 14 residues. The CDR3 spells CASSSWGPNTEAFF. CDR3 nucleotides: TGTGCCAGCAGTTCGTGGGGGCCTAACACTGAAGCTTTCTTT.

The CDR3 sequence: CASSSGILGSGYTF. The CDR3, as DNA: TGTGCCAGCAGTTCAGGGATCCTTGGCTCAGGCTACACCTTC. The rearrangement joins TRBV12-3 or TRBV12-4 to TRBJ1-2; tentative D call: TRBD1 (5 bases). The CDR3 totals 14 residues. V dropped 4 bases and J dropped 8 bases, with 17 bases sitting between them.

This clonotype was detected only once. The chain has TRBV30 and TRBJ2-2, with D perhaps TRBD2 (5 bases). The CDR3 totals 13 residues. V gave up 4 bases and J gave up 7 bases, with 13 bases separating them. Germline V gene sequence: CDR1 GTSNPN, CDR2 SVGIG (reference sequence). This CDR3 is CAWTSSEVGELFF. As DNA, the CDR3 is TGTGCCTGGACGTCTTCGGAGGTCGGGGAGCTGTTTTTT.

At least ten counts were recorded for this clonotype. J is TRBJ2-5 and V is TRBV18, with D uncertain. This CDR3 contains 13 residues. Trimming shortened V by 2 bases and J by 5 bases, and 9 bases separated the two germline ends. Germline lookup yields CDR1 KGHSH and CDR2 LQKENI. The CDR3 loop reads CASSPGIGETQYF. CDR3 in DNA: TGTGCCAGCTCACCAGGGATTGGGGAGACCCAGTACTTC.

CDR3 DNA sequence: TGTGCCAGCAGTGAAGGAGGTAACGAGCAGTACGTC. Its translation: CASSEGGNEQYV. The V gene is TRBV2, the J gene TRBJ2-7; D gene uncertain. This CDR3 is built from 12 residues. Germline V gene data show CDR1 as SNHLY and CDR2 as FYNNEI. V lost 1 base and J lost 5, with 6 bases in between.

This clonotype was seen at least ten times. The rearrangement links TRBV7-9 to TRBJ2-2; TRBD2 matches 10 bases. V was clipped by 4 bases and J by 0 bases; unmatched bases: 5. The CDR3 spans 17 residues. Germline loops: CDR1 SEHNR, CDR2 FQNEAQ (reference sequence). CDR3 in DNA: TGTGCCAGCAGCTATCCAGGACTAGCGGCGAACACCGGGGAGCTGTTTTTT. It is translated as CASSYPGLAANTGELFF.

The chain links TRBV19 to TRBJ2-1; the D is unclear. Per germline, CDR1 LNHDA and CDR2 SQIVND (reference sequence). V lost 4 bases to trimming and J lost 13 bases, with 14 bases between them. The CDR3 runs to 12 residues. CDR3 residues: CASSTTRAPQFF. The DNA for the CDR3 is TGTGCCAGTAGTACCACTCGCGCACCACAGTTCTTC.

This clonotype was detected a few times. CDR3 sequence: CASSPVGSYSYNEQFF. In nucleotides, the CDR3 is TGTGCCAGCAGCCCCGTTGGTTCATACTCCTACAATGAGCAGTTCTTC. The chain couples TRBV7-6 to TRBJ2-1; D not certain. V was clipped by 5 bases and J by 0 bases, with 14 bases between them. The CDR3 loop spans 16 amino acids. Looked up from germline, CDR1 is SGHVS and CDR2 is FNYEAQ.

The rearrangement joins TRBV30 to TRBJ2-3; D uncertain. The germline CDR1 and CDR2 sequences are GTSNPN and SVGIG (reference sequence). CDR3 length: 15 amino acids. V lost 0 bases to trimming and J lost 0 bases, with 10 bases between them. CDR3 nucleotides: TGTGCCTGGAGTGTTCCCTTCCAGAGCACAGATACGCAGTATTTT. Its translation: CAWSVPFQSTDTQYF.

CDR3 amino acids: CATSDSAGGNYGYTF. The CDR3 nucleotides are TGTGCCACCAGTGATTCTGCAGGGGGTAACTATGGCTACACCTTC. The gene calls are TRBV24-1 and TRBJ1-2; 7 bases are a match to TRBD1. CDR1 and CDR2 (germline): KGHDR, SFDVKD. V gave up 2 bases and J gave up 1 base; unmatched junction bases: 3. This CDR3 has 15 residues.

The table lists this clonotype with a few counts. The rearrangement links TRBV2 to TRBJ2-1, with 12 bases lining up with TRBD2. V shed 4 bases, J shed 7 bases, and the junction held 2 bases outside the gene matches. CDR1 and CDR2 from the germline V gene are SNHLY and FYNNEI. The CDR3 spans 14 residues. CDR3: CASSAGTSGNEQFF. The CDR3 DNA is TGTGCCAGCAGTGCCGGGACTAGCGGGAATGAGCAGTTCTTC.